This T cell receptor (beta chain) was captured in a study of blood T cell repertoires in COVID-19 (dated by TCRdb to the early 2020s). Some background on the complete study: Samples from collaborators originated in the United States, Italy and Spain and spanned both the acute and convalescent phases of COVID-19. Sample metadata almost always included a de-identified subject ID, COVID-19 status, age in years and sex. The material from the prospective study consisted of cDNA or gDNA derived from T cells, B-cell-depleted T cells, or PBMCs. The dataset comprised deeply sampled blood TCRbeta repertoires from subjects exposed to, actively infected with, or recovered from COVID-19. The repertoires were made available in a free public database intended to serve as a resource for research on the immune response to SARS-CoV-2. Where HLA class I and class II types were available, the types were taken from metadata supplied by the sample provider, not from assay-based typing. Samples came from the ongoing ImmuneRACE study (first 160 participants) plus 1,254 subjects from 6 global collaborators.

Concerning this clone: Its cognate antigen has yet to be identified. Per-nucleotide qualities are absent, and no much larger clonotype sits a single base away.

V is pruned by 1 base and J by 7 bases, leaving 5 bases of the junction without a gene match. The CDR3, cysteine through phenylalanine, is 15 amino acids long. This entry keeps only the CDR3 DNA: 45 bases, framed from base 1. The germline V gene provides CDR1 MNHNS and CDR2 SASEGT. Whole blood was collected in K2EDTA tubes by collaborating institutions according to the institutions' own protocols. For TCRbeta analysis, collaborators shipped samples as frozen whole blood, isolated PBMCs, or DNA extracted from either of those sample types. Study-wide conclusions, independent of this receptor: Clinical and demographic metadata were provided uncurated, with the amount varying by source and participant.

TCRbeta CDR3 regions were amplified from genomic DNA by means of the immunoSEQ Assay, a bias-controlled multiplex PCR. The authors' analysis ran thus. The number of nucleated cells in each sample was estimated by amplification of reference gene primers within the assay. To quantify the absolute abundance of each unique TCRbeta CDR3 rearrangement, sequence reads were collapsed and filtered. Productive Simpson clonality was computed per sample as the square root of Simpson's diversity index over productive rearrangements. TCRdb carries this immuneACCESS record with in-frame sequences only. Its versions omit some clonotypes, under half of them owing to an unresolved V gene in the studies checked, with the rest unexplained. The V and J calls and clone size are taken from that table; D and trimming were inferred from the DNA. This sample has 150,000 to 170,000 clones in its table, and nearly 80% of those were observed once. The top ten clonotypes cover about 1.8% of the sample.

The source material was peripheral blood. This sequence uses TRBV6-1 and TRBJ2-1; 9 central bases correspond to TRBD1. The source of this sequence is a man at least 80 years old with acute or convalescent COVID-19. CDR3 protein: CASSEVTGGGNEQFF. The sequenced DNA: TGTGCCAGCAGTGAAGTGACAGGGGGTGGAAATGAGCAGTTCTTC.